The following is a T cell receptor (beta chain) sequence with its context. J gave up 3 bases and V 0 bases, and 11 bases lay outside the gene matches. Germline CDR1 MDHEN, CDR2 SYDVKM. This CDR3 is built from 18 residues. This record belongs to a study of shared clonotypes between healthy human individuals. Study-wide context: Three plates each covered CD4 naive and memory; CD8 naive two, CD8 memory one.

The authors distributed each subset's genomic DNA evenly over several immunoSEQ plates. Libraries were prepared by immunoSEQ multiplex PCR; TCRdb keeps only in-frame clonotypes and omits some of them. The sample lists about 820,000 clones, 80% to 95% occurring once. Positively selected for CCR7, the CD45RO-negative cells used as naive CD8 cells excluded terminally differentiated effector memory CD45RA+ cells. Every donor was a Caucasian adult from Nashville, Tennessee. The clonotype comes from a man aged 25 to 40 in good health. Sequencing input: naive CD8+ T cells sorted from blood. The gene calls are TRBV28 and TRBJ1-3; 7 nucleotides agree with TRBD1. In DNA, the CDR3 is TGTGCCAGCAGTTTATGGAGCTGGAGGACAGGCGGTGGAAACACCATATATTTT. This translates into CASSLWSWRTGGGNTIYF. Together with reference TRBV28 and TRBJ1-3, the CDR3 gives the full variable domain: DVKVTQSSRYLVKRTGEKVFLECVQDMDHENMFWYRQDPGLGLRLIYFSYDVKMKEKGDIPEGYSVSREKKERFSLILESASTNQTSMYLCASSLWSWRTGGGNTIYFGEGSWLTVV.